This T cell receptor beta chain was recovered during a study of Graves' ophthalmopathy and Graves' hyperthyroidism. Under 3 months in duration, the ophthalmopathy in affected donors had moderate-to-severe activity, CAS ≥3 and NOSPECS ≥4. Ten or more counts support this clonotype. The CDR3 extends over 16 amino acids. V lost 1 base and J lost 0, with 16 bases in between. CDR1 is DFQATT and CDR2 is SNEGSKA in the germline V gene (reference sequence). RNA transcripts served as template for amplifying TCR beta CDR3 sequences. First-round RT-PCR relied on HTBI primers, and a second-round multiplex PCR came next. TCRdb re-called the multiplex PCR reads with MiXCR, one entry per CDR3 protein. Of 300,000 or so distinct CDR3 sequences in the sample, about a sixth are singletons; the top ten hold more than 9%.

This chain uses TRBV20-1 with TRBJ2-7; no firm D call. The source material was peripheral blood. The receptor's source is an adult man with Graves' ophthalmopathy. CDR3 protein: CSARAFVLGSSYEQYF. The CDR3 nucleotides are TGCAGTGCTAGAGCTTTTGTACTGGGCAGCTCCTACGAGCAGTACTTC.